The rows below give T cell receptor beta chains drawn from one sample of a study of siplizumab effects on memory and regulatory T cells. TCRdb's table, derived via immunoSEQ multiplex PCR, lists solely in-frame clones and lacks some. The table has roughly 100,000 clones, under 95% seen once. The source material was CD4+ T cells sorted from blood. These receptors originate from a human donor in good health. CDR3s leave out the opening cysteine and the closing phenylalanine or tryptophan. The D gene is left open where the match is weak.

J: TRBJ2-3; V: TRBV21-1; D: NA; length: 14; CDR3: ASSASRDLSTDTQY
J: TRBJ1-6; V: TRBV13; D: NA; length: 10; CDR3: ACRGFNSPLH
J: TRBJ1-1; V: TRBV6-6; D: NA; length: 11; CDR3: ASSYREDTEAF
J: TRBJ2-3; V: TRBV10-3; D: TRBD2; length: 16; CDR3: AISEALTSGTSTDTQY
J: TRBJ2-3; V: TRBV2; D: NA; length: 13; CDR3: ASRLTRIGTDTQY
J: TRBJ1-1; V: TRBV14; D: NA; length: 11; CDR3: ASSQGLRTEAF
J: TRBJ1-4; V: TRBV9; D: NA; length: 13; CDR3: ASSVWGETNEKLF
J: TRBJ2-7; V: TRBV6-5; D: NA; length: 10; CDR3: ASRGNSYEQY
J: TRBJ2-7; V: TRBV27; D: TRBD2; length: 13; CDR3: ASIITSGSTYEQY
J: TRBJ2-1; V: TRBV7-3; D: TRBD2; length: 13; CDR3: ASSLTSDPTNEQF
J: TRBJ2-7; V: TRBV6-5; D: NA; length: 12; CDR3: ASSPRTASYEQY
J: TRBJ2-1; V: TRBV9; D: TRBD2; length: 13; CDR3: ASSPLAGGANEQF
J: TRBJ2-1; V: TRBV7-9; D: NA; length: 9; CDR3: ASSAPREQF
J: TRBJ1-1; V: TRBV9; D: NA; length: 12; CDR3: ASSVAPDKIEAF
J: TRBJ1-2; V: TRBV6-6; D: NA; length: 10; CDR3: ASTPGSYGYT
J: TRBJ1-1; V: TRBV18; D: NA; length: 13; CDR3: ASSPASGLVTEAF
J: TRBJ2-1; V: TRBV6-1; D: NA; length: 13; CDR3: ASSVAGSSYNEQF
J: TRBJ2-7; V: TRBV27; D: TRBD2; length: 14; CDR3: ASQEIGLAGSYEQY
J: TRBJ1-2; V: TRBV2; D: NA; length: 11; CDR3: ASSAQVTMGYT
J: TRBJ1-2; V: TRBV19; D: NA; length: 12; CDR3: ASSIARGDYGYT
J: TRBJ1-2; V: TRBV14; D: NA; length: 11; CDR3: ASSQAGLGGYT
J: TRBJ2-2; V: TRBV5-6; D: NA; length: 13; CDR3: ASSLGSRLTGELF
J: TRBJ2-1; V: TRBV5-4; D: NA; length: 13; CDR3: ASSLGASSYNEQF
J: TRBJ1-2; V: TRBV5-1; D: NA; length: 11; CDR3: ASSLMDSHGYT
J: TRBJ1-2; V: TRBV5-6; D: NA; length: 12; CDR3: ASTSTPRGYGYT
J: TRBJ2-2; V: TRBV5-4; D: NA; length: 11; CDR3: ASSFAGTGELF
J: TRBJ1-6; V: TRBV12-1; D: NA; length: 13; CDR3: ASSRRGLENSPLH
J: TRBJ1-1; V: TRBV6-6; D: NA; length: 9; CDR3: ASSNRAEAF
J: TRBJ2-1; V: TRBV11-2; D: NA; length: 14; CDR3: ASSSSFWGDDNEQF
J: TRBJ2-4; V: TRBV18; D: NA; length: 12; CDR3: ASSDPVGAGIQY
J: TRBJ2-3; V: TRBV5-1; D: NA; length: 12; CDR3: ASSFGGGGDTQY
J: TRBJ2-1; V: TRBV2; D: TRBD1; length: 14; CDR3: ASRVRDRGNNNEQF